This TCR beta chain derives from a study of blood T cells in healthy people across ages. Regarding the study as a whole: While age rose, TCR beta diversity per million T cells dropped in a roughly linear way.

Between the trimmed V and J ends, which lost 3 bases and 0 bases, there was a span of 18 bases. Germline V gene data show CDR1 as SGDLS and CDR2 as YYNGEE. The CDR3 runs to 17 residues. On this clonotype: Its antigen is still unknown.

With a J-beta primer mix and a sample-barcoded 5' primer, a second PCR ran about 7 to 12 cycles. One entry per CDR3 protein results from TCRdb running MiXCR on the 5' RACE reads. The sample carries about 760,000 distinct CDR3 sequences, 25% recorded once. This sample also appeared in a second study, on T cells of mothers and their children.

This receptor was taken from a boy younger than 18 in good health. V gene TRBV9 combines with J gene TRBJ1-1; TRBD1 is a possible D gene (5 bases). The source material was blood. This CDR3 is CASSAEGRVGVNTEAFF. DNA of the CDR3: TGTGCCAGCAGCGCCGAGGGGAGGGTGGGAGTGAACACTGAAGCTTTCTTT. Complete variable domain (other parts from reference TRBV9 and TRBJ1-1): DSGVTQTPKHLITATGQRVTLRCSPRSGDLSVYWYQQSLDQGLQFLIQYYNGEERAKGNILERFSAQQFPDLHSELNLSSLELGDSALYFCASSAEGRVGVNTEAFFGQGTRLTVV.